This T cell receptor beta chain was recorded in a study of blood T cells in healthy people across ages. Study observations and caveats: Age showed a roughly linear inverse relationship with TCR beta diversity per million T cells.

There were healthy Caucasian individuals from Russia, aged about 6 to 95, serving as donors. Each donor supplied around 10 milliliters of peripheral blood. A second about 7 to 11 cycle PCR used barcoded and J-beta primers. TCRdb re-called the 5' RACE reads with MiXCR, one entry per CDR3 protein. The sample has around 870,000 distinct CDR3 sequences; around 26% are singletons. About this clonotype itself: What it recognizes is unknown.

Germline CDR1 reads MNHEY; CDR2 reads SVGEGT. V was trimmed by 11 bases and J by 9 bases, leaving 26 bases between them. The CDR3 has 15 residues. The sequenced sample consisted of blood. The chain links TRBV6-2 or TRBV6-3 to TRBJ2-1; D possibly corresponds to TRBD2 (5 bases). The sequence was collected from a woman older than 75 in good health. CDR3 DNA sequence: TGTGCCTCAACTCCGCGAGGGCGAGCCGTGGGTGAGCAGTTCTTC. Its translation: CASTPRGRAVGEQFF.